The 28 T cell receptor beta chains in this list originate from one sample, sequenced in a study of T cell responses to AZD1222 COVID-19 vaccine (TCRdb year 2021). Receptor amplification or capture employed the immunoSEQ multiplex PCR assay. This immuneACCESS table, as held by TCRdb, lists in-frame sequences with V and J called but not all clones. Of the missing ones, under half trace to an unresolved V gene in checked studies; the others have no known cause. The table for this sample lists 130,000 or so clones; 90% of them were counted only once. The ten biggest clones cover less than 9% of the sample. Per the publication, the time point label means: baseline before first vaccination. Sequenced here: peripheral blood, sampled on day 0 of AZD1222 vaccination. Receptors were obtained from an adult in good health.

J is TRBJ1-5 and V is TRBV3-1 (or the pseudogene TRBV3-2), with D possibly TRBD1 on 6 matching bases. The CDR3 is 14 amino acids. Between the trimmed V and J ends, which lost 0 bases and 7 bases, there was a span of 10 bases. Germline V gene lookup returns CDR1 LGHDT and CDR2 YNNKEL (reference sequence). This CDR3 is CASSQDTGSQPQHF. CDR3 bases: TGTGCCAGCAGCCAAGACACAGGGTCCCAGCCCCAGCATTTT.

The chain uses TRBV7-2 and TRBJ2-1; 11 bases agree with TRBD2. The germline V gene encodes CDR1 SGHTA and CDR2 FQGNSA. The trim removed 5 bases at V and 8 bases at J, leaving 11 bases unmatched. This CDR3 spans 16 amino acids. CDR3 DNA: TGTGCCAGCAGCCCCCGTTTAGCGGGGGGGCCGTATGAGCAGTTCTTC. Translated: CASSPRLAGGPYEQFF.

The DNA of the CDR3 is TGTGCCAGCAGTTTTAGGTACGAGCAGTACTTC. Amino acids: CASSFRYEQYF. V and J are TRBV12-3 or TRBV12-4 and TRBJ2-7; D unclear. This CDR3 spans 11 amino acids. The V end was cut by 3 bases, the J end by 4 bases, with 4 bases between.

The genes are TRBV19 and TRBJ1-2; TRBD1 agrees at 7 bases. This CDR3 contains 14 residues. In germline, CDR1 is LNHDA, CDR2 SQIVND (reference sequence). V gave up 5 bases and J gave up 4 bases; unmatched junction bases: 7. The CDR3 region is CASSPATGPYGYTF. As DNA, the CDR3 is TGTGCCAGTAGTCCGGCGACAGGGCCCTATGGCTACACCTTC.

V usage is TRBV27 and J usage is TRBJ1-2, with D maybe TRBD1 (6 bases). V lost 5 bases and J 0 bases, leaving 10 bases between the germline ends. Germline loops: CDR1 MNHEY, CDR2 SMNVEV (reference sequence). CDR3 length: 14 residues. The CDR3 nucleotides read TGTGCCAGCAGTGACAGGAACACTAACTATGGCTACACCTTC. Translation gives CASSDRNTNYGYTF.

The chain links TRBV3-1 (or the pseudogene TRBV3-2) to TRBJ2-3, with TRBD1 matching 9 bases. CDR3 size: 19 residues. V shed 0 bases, J shed 3 bases, and the junction held 13 bases outside the gene matches. The germline V gene encodes CDR1 LGHDT and CDR2 YNNKEL (reference sequence). CDR3 sequence: CASSQEPPMPGTGTDTQYF. The CDR3 DNA is TGTGCCAGCAGCCAAGAGCCCCCCATGCCCGGGACAGGGACAGATACGCAGTATTTT.

The chain carries TRBV19 and TRBJ1-1; 7 nucleotides align to TRBD1. CDR3 size: 14 residues. V shed 5 bases and J 6 bases; nucleotides not matched to a gene: 9. The germline V gene encodes CDR1 LNHDA and CDR2 SQIVND (reference sequence). CDR3 amino acids: CASSGQVAFPEAFF. The CDR3 region has the DNA TGTGCCAGTAGTGGACAGGTCGCCTTCCCTGAAGCTTTCTTT.

This clone occurred once. This chain connects TRBV7-8 to TRBJ2-5; either TRBD1 or TRBD2 may supply D (5 bases each). This CDR3 has 15 amino acids. Germline-derived CDR1 and CDR2 are SGHVS and FQNEAQ. V lost 0 bases and J 1 base, leaving 9 bases between the germline ends. CDR3 coding DNA: TGTGCCAGCAGCTTAGCCGGGACGGCCCAAGAGACCCAGTACTTC. Translating gives CASSLAGTAQETQYF.

The V call is TRBV9, the J call TRBJ2-5; D possibly corresponds to TRBD1 (6 bases). Trimming left V 3 bases short and J 4 bases short, with 13 bases between. CDR1 is SGDLS and CDR2 is YYNGEE in the germline V gene. There are 14 residues in the CDR3. The CDR3 is CASSAYRDLETQYF. CDR3 nucleotide sequence: TGTGCCAGCAGCGCCTACAGGGATTTAGAGACCCAGTACTTC.

The V gene is TRBV27, the J gene TRBJ2-3, with 9 bases that match TRBD2. The germline CDR1 and CDR2 sequences are MNHEY and SMNVEV (reference sequence). Unmatched junction bases numbered 10, after V lost 2 bases and J lost 4 bases. This CDR3 has 17 residues. DNA for the CDR3: TGTGCCAGCAGTTTAGCGGGGGGGCCGTTTAGACCAGATACGCAGTATTTT. Translation gives CASSLAGGPFRPDTQYF.

V gene TRBV10-3 combines with J gene TRBJ2-2, with D perhaps TRBD1 (7 bases). In germline, CDR1 is ENHRY, CDR2 SYGVKD. This CDR3 has 14 amino acids. V lost 8 bases and J lost 2, with 12 bases in between. The CDR3 loop reads CAIRQGGNTGELFF. The CDR3 nucleotides read TGTGCCATCCGCCAGGGGGGAAACACCGGGGAGCTGTTTTTT.

The chain links TRBV3-1 (or the pseudogene TRBV3-2) to TRBJ2-7; 9 bases line up with TRBD1. The trim removed 4 bases at V and 7 bases at J, leaving 8 bases unmatched. Germline V gives CDR1 LGHDT, CDR2 YNNKEL (reference sequence). The CDR3 spans 14 residues. CDR3 DNA: TGTGCCAGCAGCCCCCCGGGACAGGGTGAAGAGCAGTACTTC. Translated, it gives CASSPPGQGEEQYF.

The V call is TRBV4-1, the J call TRBJ1-2; 7 bases align to TRBD1. CDR1 is MGHRA, CDR2 YSYEKL, per germline. V gave up 3 bases and J gave up 7 bases; unmatched junction bases: 14. The CDR3 has 16 residues. CDR3 protein: CASSHEINRGLGGYTF. The CDR3 nucleotides are TGCGCCAGCAGCCACGAAATAAACAGGGGTCTGGGTGGCTACACCTTC.

The V call is TRBV12-3 or TRBV12-4, the J call TRBJ2-5, with no clear D. The V end lost 3 bases, the J end lost 1 base, and 6 bases lay between the germline ends. There are 13 residues in the CDR3. The CDR3 DNA follows: TGTGCCAGCAGTTTTACAGCCCAAGAGACCCAGTACTTC. Translating gives CASSFTAQETQYF.

This clone was recorded once. The J gene is TRBJ2-2, the V gene TRBV6-1; 8 nucleotides match TRBD1. The CDR3 extends over 14 amino acids. Germline assignment: CDR1 MNHNS and CDR2 SASEGT. V was pared by 5 bases and J by 4 bases, with 3 bases of the junction left unmatched. The DNA for the CDR3 is TGTGCCAGCAGTAGGACAGGGAGCACCGGGGAGCTGTTTTTT. Translation: CASSRTGSTGELFF.

J is TRBJ2-7 and V is TRBV7-2; 13 positions match TRBD2. The V gene's germline CDR1 is SGHTA and CDR2 FQGNSA. The CDR3 consists of 16 residues. Trimming cost V 3 bases and J 6 bases; bases outside gene matches: 8. The CDR3 nucleotides are TGTGCCAGCAGCTTCACTAGCGGGGGGGCCTGGGTCGAGCAGTACTTC. Its protein product is CASSFTSGGAWVEQYF.

The genes are TRBV28 and TRBJ2-2, with no clear D. The CDR3 is 14 residues long. The germline V gene encodes CDR1 MDHEN and CDR2 SYDVKM. Trimming cost V 7 bases and J 6 bases, with 15 bases left between them. The CDR3 loop is CASMTTLYPGELFF. The CDR3 DNA is TGTGCCAGCATGACGACCCTTTACCCCGGGGAGCTGTTTTTT.

The V and J genes are TRBV7-2 and TRBJ1-5; D possibly corresponds to TRBD1 (5 bases). The CDR3 length is 15 residues. Germline assignment: CDR1 SGHTA and CDR2 FQGNSA. V gave up 6 bases and J gave up 4 bases, with 16 bases separating them. CDR3 region: CASSSQVGGNQPQHF. CDR3 nucleotide sequence: TGTGCCAGCAGTTCCCAAGTGGGGGGAAATCAGCCCCAGCATTTT.

This clone came up a few times. The CDR3 here is CASSRDRGQGGYEQYF. DNA of the CDR3: TGTGCCAGTAGCCGGGACAGGGGGCAGGGAGGCTACGAGCAGTACTTC. The chain uses TRBV19 and TRBJ2-7; 12 bases match TRBD1. With V trimmed by 6 bases and J by 3 bases, 9 bases remained unmatched. Germline CDR1 LNHDA, CDR2 SQIVND (reference sequence). This CDR3 has 16 amino acids.

This clone was recorded once. The CDR3 reads CASSSLRGTGGTNEQFF. The CDR3 region has the DNA TGTGCCAGCAGCTCCCTTCGGGGGACAGGGGGAACAAATGAGCAGTTCTTC. This chain joins TRBV7-9 and TRBJ2-1, with 11 bases aligning to TRBD1. The V and J ends lost 4 bases and 7 bases, in that order; junction bases with no gene match: 12. The germline V gene encodes CDR1 SEHNR and CDR2 FQNEAQ (reference sequence). CDR3 length: 17 residues.

The V gene is TRBV7-8, the J gene TRBJ2-7; 7 bases fit TRBD1. Germline-derived CDR1 and CDR2 are SGHVS and FQNEAQ. J lost 4 bases, V lost 4 bases, and 13 bases had no gene match. The CDR3 sequence is 16 residues long. The CDR3 bases are TGTGCCAGCAGCTCCGGGGCCCGACAGGGAAGGTACGAGCAGTACTTC. Amino acids: CASSSGARQGRYEQYF.

This clone was detected once. This rearrangement joins TRBV28 to TRBJ1-2; D perhaps matches TRBD1 (6 bases). The CDR3 has 18 amino acids. The V and J ends lost 6 bases and 0 bases respectively, with 23 bases between them. The germline V gene encodes CDR1 MDHEN and CDR2 SYDVKM. CDR3 region: CASSPSIGGRTSNYGYTF. The CDR3 bases are TGTGCCAGCAGCCCAAGCATCGGGGGGCGGACATCTAACTATGGCTACACCTTC.

The chain joins TRBV2 to TRBJ1-2; the match to TRBD1 covers 7 bases. The junction had 3 bases not matched to a gene; V was cut back by 0 bases and J by 5 bases. Germline assignment: CDR1 SNHLY and CDR2 FYNNEI. The CDR3 contains 14 residues. In DNA, the CDR3 is TGTGCCAGCAGTGAAGCCGCAGGGGGTTATGGCTACACCTTC. It specifies CASSEAAGGYGYTF.

This sequence joins TRBV11-3 and TRBJ1-1; a weak D match, TRBD1 (5 bases). The CDR3 is 13 amino acids. Germline assignment: CDR1 SGHNT and CDR2 YENEEA. Trimming pared 5 bases from V and 1 base from J, leaving 8 bases between. The CDR3 DNA follows: TGTGCCAGCAGCCAGGGAGAGAACACTGAAGCTTTCTTT. This translates into CASSQGENTEAFF.

The chain couples TRBV28 to TRBJ2-7; possible D gene TRBD2, 6 bases. The V gene's germline CDR1 is MDHEN and CDR2 SYDVKM. V shed 3 bases and J shed 4 bases, with 10 bases lying between them. The CDR3 is 13 amino acids. CDR3 sequence: CASSLGLSYEQYF. CDR3 DNA: TGTGCCAGCAGTTTGGGACTTTCTTACGAGCAGTACTTC.

The chain carries TRBV5-4 and TRBJ2-3; TRBD1 agrees at 12 bases. The V and J ends lost 3 bases and 3 bases, in that order; junction bases with no gene match: 2. CDR3 length: 15 amino acids. Germline CDR1 is SGHNT and CDR2 is YYREEE (reference sequence). The CDR3, as DNA: TGTGCCAGCAGCTGGGGACAGGGGGCGACAGATACGCAGTATTTT. Protein sequence: CASSWGQGATDTQYF.

This CDR3 reads CASSLEGYNQPQHF. The CDR3 DNA sequence: TGTGCCAGCAGCTTAGAGGGGTACAATCAGCCCCAGCATTTT. V and J are TRBV11-2 and TRBJ1-5; no definite D call. The CDR3 has 14 residues. The V and J ends lost 0 bases and 3 bases respectively, with 6 bases between them. CDR1 and CDR2 (germline): SGHAT, FQNNGV.

V is TRBV7-9 and J is TRBJ1-2; D remains unclear. The length of the CDR3 is 15 residues. V lost 1 base, J lost 3 bases, and 12 bases lay in between. Germline V CDR1 and CDR2: SEHNR, FQNEAQ (reference sequence). CDR3 amino acids: CASSLGVGRHYGYTF. The CDR3 nucleotides read TGTGCCAGCAGCTTAGGGGTGGGCAGGCACTATGGCTACACCTTC.